One and the same sample provided the 29 T cell receptor beta chains below, sequenced in a study of identical twins (dated by TCRdb to the mid-2010s). The library was generated by 5' RACE. TCRdb shows the sequencer as Illumina HiSeq 2000. TCRdb trimmed the raw reads at Q25, called clones with MiXCR and kept productive beta chains. Each CDR3 protein gets just one entry, which takes the most common genes and DNA from the rows behind it. The sample yields about 330,000 distinct CDR3 sequences; around an eighth were counted once. Together, the top ten hold 6% to 9% of the sample. These data also featured in a second study, about yellow fever vaccine responses in identical twins.

Sequenced input: CD8+ T cells sorted from blood. The receptors come from a woman between 18 and 29 years old in good health.

The J gene is TRBJ1-1, the V gene TRBV13; a weak D match, TRBD1 (6 bases). The CDR3 length is 15 residues. The germline V and J ends were trimmed by 5 bases and 0 bases, with 13 bases remaining between them. Per the germline V gene, CDR1 is PRHDT and CDR2 is FYEKMQ (reference sequence). CDR3 DNA: TGTGCCAGCAGCCGCGGGGGGGGCATGAACACTGAAGCTTTCTTT. It yields the protein CASSRGGGMNTEAFF.

This clonotype was detected only a few times. The chain carries TRBV3-1 and TRBJ2-7, with D possibly TRBD1 on 6 matching bases. Germline V gene lookup returns CDR1 LGHDT and CDR2 YNNKEL (reference sequence). The V gene lost 4 bases and the J gene lost 1 base, with 11 bases spanning the gap. This CDR3 has 14 amino acids. CDR3 sequence (DNA): TGTGCCAGCAGCCTCGGGACACAGTCCTACGAGCAGTACTTC. It specifies CASSLGTQSYEQYF.

Notes on this clonotype: Possible read error: a much larger clone is one base away. V and J are TRBV12-3 or TRBV12-4 and TRBJ2-7; D possibly uses TRBD1 or TRBD2 (5 bases each). This CDR3 spans 14 amino acids. With 3 bases removed from V and 2 bases from J, the gap between germline ends came to 11 bases. For the CDR3, the DNA is TGTGCCAGCAGTTTTGGGGACCCTGCCTACGAGCAGTACTTC. It codes for CASSFGDPAYEQYF.

This sequence joins TRBV27 and TRBJ1-6; no definite D call. The V end was cut by 8 bases, the J end by 1 base, with 9 bases between. CDR1 is MNHEY, CDR2 SMNVEV, per germline (reference sequence). The CDR3 length is 14 residues. The CDR3 DNA reads TGTGCCAGCCTCAGTTTTTCCTATAATTCACCCCTCCACTTT. Protein product: CASLSFSYNSPLHF.

The table lists this clonotype with many counts. The chain employs TRBV10-3 and TRBJ2-3; D gene uncertain. The germline V gene encodes CDR1 ENHRY and CDR2 SYGVKD. This CDR3 is 11 amino acids long. Between the trimmed V and J ends, which lost 8 bases and 6 bases, there was a span of 9 bases. CDR3 DNA: TGTGCCATCTCCTTCGGGGATACGCAGTATTTT. Encoded protein: CAISFGDTQYF.

This clonotype has a count of ten or more. The chain carries TRBV29-1 and TRBJ2-7; D tentatively reads TRBD1 or TRBD2 (6 bases each). V was trimmed by 3 bases and J by 2 bases, leaving 11 bases between them. Germline CDR1 and CDR2: SQVTM and ANQGSEA. The CDR3 contains 13 residues. CDR3 protein: CSVERDNPYEQYF. CDR3 DNA: TGCAGCGTTGAGCGGGACAACCCCTACGAGCAGTACTTC.

In DNA form, the CDR3 reads TGTGCCAGCAAACGGCGGGTAGCCAAAAACATTCAGTACTTC. Amino acids: CASKRRVAKNIQYF. The genes are TRBV21-1 and TRBJ2-4. TRBV21-1 is a pseudogene segment. The CDR3 spans 14 residues.

Turning to this clonotype: A much more abundant neighbour one base away suggests this may be a read error. This chain joins TRBV7-8 and TRBJ2-3; D remains ambiguous. CDR1 and CDR2 (germline): SGHVS, FQNEAQ. This CDR3 has 14 residues. CDR3 nucleotides: TGTGCCAGCAGCCCCGGGTCTAACACAGATACGCAGTTTTTT. It is translated as CASSPGSNTDTQFF.

V is TRBV6-2 or TRBV6-3 and J is TRBJ2-7, with a possible D match to TRBD2 (7 bases). The CDR3 consists of 16 residues. Germline CDR1 reads MNHEY; CDR2 reads SVGEGT. V was trimmed by 4 bases and J by 1 base, leaving 17 bases between them. The CDR3 loop reads CASSWGGDTPSYEQYF. CDR3 in DNA: TGTGCCAGCAGTTGGGGGGGGGACACCCCATCCTACGAGCAGTACTTC.

This clonotype was observed a handful of times. This rearrangement joins TRBV10-3 to TRBJ2-7; D not certain. Trimming pared 0 bases from V and 8 bases from J, leaving 5 bases between. The CDR3 is made up of 11 amino acids. From germline, CDR1 is ENHRY and CDR2 SYGVKD. Here the CDR3 reads CAISESIKQYF. The CDR3 DNA is TGTGCCATCAGTGAGTCGATCAAGCAGTACTTC.

This clonotype was picked up a small number of times. The chain couples TRBV4-1 to TRBJ2-7; 8 bases are a match to TRBD1. Looked up from germline, CDR1 is MGHRA and CDR2 is YSYEKL. V shed 2 bases, J shed 2 bases, and the junction held 2 bases outside the gene matches. The CDR3 length is 14 residues. The CDR3: CASSQRTGPYEQYF. CDR3 DNA: TGCGCCAGCAGCCAACGGACAGGGCCCTACGAGCAGTACTTC.

This clonotype was seen many times. This sequence joins TRBV13 and TRBJ1-5; 8 nucleotides match TRBD1. Germline V gene data show CDR1 as PRHDT and CDR2 as FYEKMQ (reference sequence). The CDR3 covers 15 residues. The junction had 6 bases not matched to a gene; V was cut back by 6 bases and J by 2 bases. In DNA form, the CDR3 reads TGTGCCAGCAGGCGACAGGGGATCGGCAATCAGCCCCAGCATTTT. Protein product: CASRRQGIGNQPQHF. Together with reference TRBV13 and TRBJ1-5, the CDR3 gives the full variable domain: AAGVIQSPRHLIKEKRETATLKCYPIPRHDTVYWYQQGPGQDPQFLISFYEKMQSDKGSIPDRFSAQQFSDYHSELNMSSLELGDSALYFCASRRQGIGNQPQHFGDGTRLSIL.

This clonotype was seen many times. This chain joins TRBV27 and TRBJ2-2; 9 bases agree with TRBD2. Germline CDR1 is MNHEY and CDR2 is SMNVEV (reference sequence). V was pared by 2 bases and J by 5 bases, with 6 bases of the junction left unmatched. CDR3 size: 16 residues. The CDR3 DNA follows: TGTGCCAGCAGTTTAGGCAGAGCGGGAGGAACCGGGGAGCTGTTTTTT. Amino acids: CASSLGRAGGTGELFF.

This chain links TRBV24-1 with TRBJ1-1; 7 nucleotides agree with TRBD1. This CDR3 is built from 16 residues. CDR1 is KGHDR and CDR2 is SFDVKD in the germline V gene. V shed 4 bases and J 5 bases; nucleotides not matched to a gene: 12. The CDR3 bases are TGTGCCACCAGTGAGGGACAGACGGAGACTGGGACTGAAGCTTTCTTT. Translating gives CATSEGQTETGTEAFF.

The table lists this clonotype with many counts. J is TRBJ2-1 and V is TRBV12-3 or TRBV12-4; a possible D gene is TRBD2 (5 bases). This CDR3 is 12 amino acids long. V was pared by 7 bases and J by 6 bases, with 10 bases between. The CDR3 region has the DNA TGTGCCAGCACACTGGCGGGCAATGAGCAGTTCTTC. It encodes CASTLAGNEQFF.

This clonotype was seen at least ten times. This chain joins TRBV27 and TRBJ1-1, with 9 bases aligning to TRBD1. The CDR3 is made up of 15 amino acids. The trim removed 6 bases at V and 0 bases at J, leaving 5 bases unmatched. The germline gives CDR1 MNHEY, CDR2 SMNVEV (reference sequence). In nucleotides, the CDR3 is TGTGCCAGCAGACCCGACAGGGGGATGAACACTGAAGCTTTCTTT. As protein: CASRPDRGMNTEAFF.

The chain is built from TRBV7-9 and TRBJ2-5; D is ambiguous. V lost 0 bases and J lost 5, with 13 bases in between. The CDR3 covers 15 residues. Germline-derived CDR1 and CDR2 are SEHNR and FQNEAQ (reference sequence). CDR3 nucleotide sequence: TGTGCCAGCAGCTTAGCTCCCGTCCGGACCGAGACCCAGTACTTC. Residues: CASSLAPVRTETQYF.

This clonotype was counted between two and nine times. This chain links TRBV21-1 with TRBJ2-7; the table names TRBD2, a call not compared with the DNA. TRBV21-1 is flagged as a pseudogene. The CDR3 loop spans 20 amino acids. In DNA, the CDR3 is TGTGCCAGCAGCTACTACCCCTCGCGGAGGTCCGAAATTCCTCTTTACGAGCAGTACGTC. This translates into CASSYYPSRRSEIPLYEQYV.

This clonotype was found a few times. This chain connects TRBV4-1 to TRBJ2-7; no reliable D call. This CDR3 region has 14 residues. With 1 base removed from V and 2 bases from J, the gap between germline ends came to 9 bases. Germline values: CDR1 MGHRA, CDR2 YSYEKL. The CDR3 sequence: CASSQGIGTYEQYF. The CDR3 DNA follows: TGCGCCAGCAGCCAAGGAATAGGGACCTACGAGCAGTACTTC.

V and J are TRBV10-2 and TRBJ1-1, with D hard to call. This CDR3 has 13 residues. Deletions cut 0 bases from V and 7 bases from J, with 9 bases between. Germline V CDR1 and CDR2: WSHSY, SAAADI. The CDR3 protein is CASSESLANEAFF. DNA of the CDR3: TGCGCCAGCAGTGAGTCCCTGGCAAATGAAGCTTTCTTT.

This clonotype was seen repeatedly, ten times or more. V and J are TRBV9 and TRBJ1-5; possible D gene TRBD1, 6 bases. Germline-derived CDR1 and CDR2 are SGDLS and YYNGEE. This CDR3 contains 15 residues. Trimming shortened V by 3 bases and J by 3 bases, and 13 bases separated the two germline ends. Here the CDR3 reads CASSASGVVNQPQHF. CDR3 DNA: TGTGCCAGCAGCGCCTCAGGGGTGGTCAATCAGCCCCAGCATTTT.

In this sample, this clonotype turned up a few times. The chain recombines TRBV20-1 with TRBJ2-1, with a weak D call TRBD2 (6 bases). The CDR3 is made up of 18 amino acids. CDR1 and CDR2 from the germline V gene are DFQATT and SNEGSKA (reference sequence). Deletions cut 1 base from V and 6 bases from J, with 25 bases between. CDR3 nucleotide sequence: TGCAGTGCTAGAGCCCCTTGGGACGGCGGGGCTATATCCAATGAGCAGTTCTTC. Translated: CSARAPWDGGAISNEQFF.

About this clonotype itself: A much larger clone differs from this one at a single base, so this may be a read error. The chain links TRBV7-9 to TRBJ2-1, with D unclear. The CDR3 has 14 residues. V dropped 2 bases and J dropped 5 bases, with 10 bases sitting between them. Per the germline V gene, CDR1 is SEHNR and CDR2 is FQNEAQ (reference sequence). CDR3 protein: CASSLLSTNNEQFF. In DNA form, the CDR3 reads TGTGCCAGCAGCTTACTTAGCACGAACAATGAGCAGTTCTTC.

The V and J genes are TRBV3-1 and TRBJ1-2; D is unclear. With 0 bases removed from V and 8 bases from J, the gap between germline ends came to 10 bases. This CDR3 has 13 residues. Germline-derived CDR1 and CDR2 are LGHDT and YNNKEL (reference sequence). The CDR3 DNA is TGTGCCAGCAGCCAAGATGGGTACGGAGGCTACACCTTC. It codes for CASSQDGYGGYTF.

The table lists this clonotype with many counts. This chain links TRBV15 with TRBJ2-1; 8 bases agree with TRBD1. Germline trimming cut 3 bases from V and 4 bases from J; bases unmatched to any gene: 8. The CDR3 has 16 residues. Looked up from germline, CDR1 is LNHNV and CDR2 is YYDKDF (reference sequence). The CDR3 coding sequence is TGTGCCACCAGCAGGGGTGGACAGGGCATATACAATGAGCAGTTCTTC. It is translated as CATSRGGQGIYNEQFF.

The rearrangement uses TRBV6-5 and TRBJ1-1; no definite D call. The germline CDR1 and CDR2 sequences are MNHEY and SVGAGI. V lost 2 bases to trimming and J lost 2 bases, with 12 bases between them. The length of the CDR3 is 15 residues. For the CDR3, the DNA is TGTGCCAGCAGTTACGGGGAGGTCCCAAACACTGAAGCTTTCTTT. Residues: CASSYGEVPNTEAFF.

This clonotype has a handful of counts. This chain joins TRBV19 and TRBJ2-7, with D perhaps matching TRBD1 or TRBD2 (5 bases each). V shed 5 bases and J shed 0 bases, with 29 bases lying between them. CDR3 length: 20 residues. Looked up from germline, CDR1 is LNHDA and CDR2 is SQIVND (reference sequence). Here the CDR3 DNA reads TGTGCCAGTAGTCCCTTTCACGGCAGGGACCCACACGCCAGCTCCTACGAGCAGTACGTC. Translation: CASSPFHGRDPHASSYEQYV.

In this sample, this clonotype turned up a few times. The V gene is TRBV7-9, the J gene TRBJ1-2; tentative D call: TRBD1 (5 bases). Germline loops: CDR1 SEHNR, CDR2 FQNEAQ (reference sequence). Trimming pared 4 bases from V and 3 bases from J, leaving 9 bases between. The CDR3 consists of 13 residues. CDR3 coding DNA: TGTGCCAGCAGCTCGGGACTGCACTATGGCTACACCTTC. Encoded protein: CASSSGLHYGYTF.

This clonotype was counted many times. This chain connects TRBV7-9 to TRBJ1-2; weak D call: TRBD1 (5 bases). Trimming cost V 5 bases and J 5 bases, with 15 bases left between them. Germline assignment: CDR1 SEHNR and CDR2 FQNEAQ (reference sequence). This CDR3 has 14 amino acids. The DNA for the CDR3 is TGTGCCAGCAGCCCTGGGACCGAGTTATATGGCTACACCTTC. Amino acids: CASSPGTELYGYTF.